Listed here are 14 T cell receptor beta chains from one sample, sequenced in a study of CD8 T cells in ankylosing spondylitis. Their recognized antigens are unknown. TCRdb re-analysed the 5' RACE reads in MiXCR, keeping a single row per CDR3 protein. The repertoire holds a few hundred thousand distinct CDR3 sequences, with 6.5% to 10% as singletons. Study results and caveats: Ankylosing spondylitis blood seemed to carry a telltale TCR beta motif made of fewer than ten highly homologous variants.

Sequenced sample: blood, either unsorted or a sorted T cell fraction (not recorded which). The receptor set was obtained from a male donor with ankylosing spondylitis.

This clonotype was seen a few times. The J gene is TRBJ2-2, the V gene TRBV4-1, with 8 bases fitting TRBD2. This CDR3 contains 17 residues. V dropped 1 base and J dropped 1; count of bases not matched to a gene: 5. Looked up from germline, CDR1 is MGHRA and CDR2 is YSYEKL. DNA of the CDR3: TGCGCCAGCAGCCAAGGTCTCGCGGGAGGGAACACCGGGGAGCTGTTTTTT. Translating gives CASSQGLAGGNTGELFF.

In this sample, this clonotype turned up a few times. This chain joins TRBV20-1 and TRBJ1-6, with a possible D match to TRBD1 (6 bases). V gave up 0 bases and J gave up 10 bases, with 25 bases separating them. Germline V gene lookup returns CDR1 DFQATT and CDR2 SNEGSKA (reference sequence). This CDR3 spans 18 amino acids. This chain's CDR3 is CSAREGLPGTLGDSPLHF. CDR3 DNA sequence: TGCAGTGCTAGAGAGGGCCTCCCCGGGACACTGGGAGACTCACCCCTCCACTTT.

The chain is built from TRBV5-6 and TRBJ1-1; unclear D gene. The CDR3 runs to 14 residues. Germline V gene lookup returns CDR1 SGHDT and CDR2 YYEEEE. V was clipped by 1 base and J by 5 bases, with 12 bases between them. The CDR3 loop reads CASSLPVGGTEAFF. In DNA, the CDR3 is TGTGCCAGCAGCTTGCCCGTTGGAGGAACTGAAGCTTTCTTT.

This clonotype appeared many times. This chain uses TRBV29-1 with TRBJ1-1; 10 bases are shared with TRBD1. Trimming cost V 0 bases and J 10 bases; bases outside gene matches: 11. CDR3 length: 15 residues. The V gene's germline CDR1 is SQVTM and CDR2 ANQGSEA. The CDR3 nucleotides are TGCAGCGTTGAAGATGCCAGGACAGGGGGTTTGGTAGCTTTCTTT. The encoded protein is CSVEDARTGGLVAFF.

This clonotype was counted only a few times. This chain uses TRBV7-2 with TRBJ1-2; unclear D gene. V shed 0 bases and J shed 10 bases, with 9 bases lying between them. From germline, CDR1 is SGHTA and CDR2 FQGNSA. There are 12 residues in the CDR3. Written as DNA, the CDR3 is TGTGCCAGCAGCTTAGCGTGGCAGGTCTACACCTTC. Protein sequence: CASSLAWQVYTF.

V usage is TRBV18 and J usage is TRBJ1-2, with D tentatively TRBD1 (5 bases). V lost 2 bases to trimming and J lost 7 bases, with 11 bases between them. The CDR3 runs to 13 residues. Germline-derived CDR1 and CDR2 are KGHSH and LQKENI. In DNA form, the CDR3 reads TGTGCCAGCTCACCAGAAGGGGACCGTGGCTACACCTTC. This encodes CASSPEGDRGYTF.

This clonotype turned up a few times. The chain recombines TRBV6-5 with TRBJ2-5; TRBD1 is a possible D gene (8 bases). V dropped 3 bases and J dropped 2 bases, with 19 bases sitting between them. CDR3 length: 17 residues. Looked up from germline, CDR1 is MNHEY and CDR2 is SVGAGI. The CDR3: CASSYFRGDRRQETQYF. The CDR3 nucleotides read TGTGCCAGCAGTTATTTTCGGGGGGACAGGAGACAAGAGACCCAGTACTTC.

The chain is built from TRBV3-1 and TRBJ1-2; no definite D call. With 0 bases removed from V and 2 bases from J, the gap between germline ends came to 10 bases. The CDR3 consists of 15 residues. Germline CDR1 LGHDT, CDR2 YNNKEL (reference sequence). Here the CDR3 reads CASSQDARANYGYTF. CDR3 DNA sequence: TGTGCCAGCAGCCAAGATGCGAGGGCGAACTATGGCTACACCTTC.

The chain joins TRBV20-1 to TRBJ2-2, with 12 positions matching TRBD2. The V gene's germline CDR1 is DFQATT and CDR2 SNEGSKA (reference sequence). Trimming removed 3 bases from V and 7 bases from J; junction bases left unmatched: 15. This CDR3 has 18 residues. CDR3 sequence reads: CSARDRTSGNDWFGELFF. The CDR3 region has the DNA TGCAGTGCTAGGGACAGGACTAGCGGGAACGATTGGTTCGGGGAGCTGTTTTTT.

This clonotype was seen once. The J gene is TRBJ2-1, the V gene TRBV18, with 9 bases fitting TRBD2. The J segment lost 7 bases and the V segment lost 5 bases, leaving 12 bases of the junction unmatched. The germline CDR1 and CDR2 sequences are KGHSH and LQKENI. This CDR3 has 16 residues. The DNA for the CDR3 is TGTGCCAGCTCATCCCTAACGCGGGAGGGCCGGAATGAGCAGTTCTTC. It yields the protein CASSSLTREGRNEQFF.

The chain has TRBV3-1 and TRBJ2-4; possibly TRBD1 or TRBD2 for D (5 bases each). V lost 0 bases and J lost 8, with 5 bases in between. This CDR3 spans 12 amino acids. Germline CDR1 LGHDT, CDR2 YNNKEL (reference sequence). CDR3 DNA: TGTGCCAGCAGCCAAGAGGGGGACATTCAGTACTTC. This codes for CASSQEGDIQYF.

This sequence joins TRBV5-6 and TRBJ1-1; D not certain. The V end lost 2 bases, the J end lost 0 bases, and 11 bases lay between the germline ends. The germline V gene has CDR1 SGHDT and CDR2 YYEEEE. The CDR3 covers 15 residues. Here the CDR3 reads CASSFSDTLNTEAFF. As DNA, the CDR3 is TGTGCCAGCAGCTTTTCCGACACCCTGAACACTGAAGCTTTCTTT.

The chain recombines TRBV6-2 or TRBV6-3 with TRBJ2-1; unclear D gene. Trimming stripped 5 bases from V and 7 bases from J, with 6 bases between. Germline values: CDR1 MNHEY, CDR2 SVGEGT. This CDR3 has 11 residues. The CDR3: CASSRANEQFF. The CDR3 DNA reads as TGTGCCAGCAGTAGAGCTAATGAGCAGTTCTTC.

This clonotype appeared many times. The rearrangement joins TRBV3-1 to TRBJ2-5; D is unresolved. The germline CDR1 and CDR2 sequences are LGHDT and YNNKEL (reference sequence). V was trimmed by 0 bases and J by 6 bases, leaving 14 bases between them. The CDR3 is 15 residues long. CDR3 region: CASSQESEMGKTQYF. CDR3 coding DNA: TGTGCCAGCAGCCAAGAATCGGAGATGGGGAAGACCCAGTACTTC.